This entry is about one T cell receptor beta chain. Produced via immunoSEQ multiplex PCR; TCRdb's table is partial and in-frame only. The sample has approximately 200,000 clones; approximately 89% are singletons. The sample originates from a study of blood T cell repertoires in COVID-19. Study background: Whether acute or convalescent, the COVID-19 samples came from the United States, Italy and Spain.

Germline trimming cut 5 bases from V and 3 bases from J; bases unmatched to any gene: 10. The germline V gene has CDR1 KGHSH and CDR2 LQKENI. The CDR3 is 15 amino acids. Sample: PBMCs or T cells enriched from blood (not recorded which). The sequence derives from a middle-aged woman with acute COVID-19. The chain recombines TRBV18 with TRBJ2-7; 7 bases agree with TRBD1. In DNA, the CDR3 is TGTGCCAGCTCAAAGTACCGGGACAGCAACTACGAGCAGTACTTC. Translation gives CASSKYRDSNYEQYF.